This T cell receptor (beta chain) was sequenced during a study of T cells expressing NK-cell markers. Reprocessing the 5' RACE reads, TCRdb reports a single entry for every CDR3 protein and omits DNA. Its clone listing holds fewer than 550,000 distinct CDR3 sequences. Study results and caveats: Dominant NKG2C+ clonotype frequencies of 1.0-7.0% of CD8+ T cells were measured in more than five donors.

Points on this clonotype: As yet, its antigen is unknown.

The CDR3 consists of 16 residues. Germline V CDR1 and CDR2: SGDLS, YYNGEE. Sequenced sample: blood T cells: a sorted CD56 or NKG2C T cell subset, CD4+ or CD8+ T cells, or bulk PBMC T cells (not recorded which). The clonotype was recovered from a woman between 50 and 59 years old in good health. The chain has TRBV9 and TRBJ2-1; the D call from TCRdb, TRBD2, cannot be confirmed without DNA. CDR3 sequence: CASSVSPREGVHEQFF.